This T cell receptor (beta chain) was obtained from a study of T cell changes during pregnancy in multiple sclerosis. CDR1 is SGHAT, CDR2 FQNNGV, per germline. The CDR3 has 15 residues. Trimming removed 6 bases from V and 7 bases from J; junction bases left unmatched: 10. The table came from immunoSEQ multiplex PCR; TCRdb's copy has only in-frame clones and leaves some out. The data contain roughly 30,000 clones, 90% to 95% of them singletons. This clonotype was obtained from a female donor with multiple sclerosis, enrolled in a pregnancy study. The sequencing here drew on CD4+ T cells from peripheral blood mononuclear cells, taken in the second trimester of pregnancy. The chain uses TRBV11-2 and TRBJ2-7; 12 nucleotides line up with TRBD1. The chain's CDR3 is CASRHPGQGAKEQYF. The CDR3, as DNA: TGTGCCAGCAGGCATCCGGGACAGGGGGCCAAAGAGCAGTACTTC.